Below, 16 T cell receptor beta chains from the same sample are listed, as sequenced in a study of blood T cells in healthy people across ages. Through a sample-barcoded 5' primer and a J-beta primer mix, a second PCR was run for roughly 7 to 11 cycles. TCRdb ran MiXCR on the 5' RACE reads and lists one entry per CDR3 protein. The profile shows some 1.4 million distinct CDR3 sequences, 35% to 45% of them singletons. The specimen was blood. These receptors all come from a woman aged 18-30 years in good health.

The CDR3 region is CASSFTRTGANVLTF. Written as DNA, the CDR3 is TGTGCCAGCAGTTTCACTAGAACTGGGGCCAACGTCCTGACTTTC. V and J are TRBV28 and TRBJ2-6, with D possibly TRBD2 on 5 matching bases. The length of the CDR3 is 15 residues. The V and J ends lost 3 bases and 2 bases respectively, with 8 bases between them. Per germline, CDR1 MDHEN and CDR2 SYDVKM.

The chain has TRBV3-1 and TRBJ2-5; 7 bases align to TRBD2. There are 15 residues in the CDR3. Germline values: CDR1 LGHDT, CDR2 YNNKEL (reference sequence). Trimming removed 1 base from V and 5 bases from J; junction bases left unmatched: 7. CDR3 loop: CASSQVAGEAETQYF. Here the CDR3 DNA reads TGTGCCAGCAGCCAAGTGGCGGGAGAGGCGGAGACCCAGTACTTC.

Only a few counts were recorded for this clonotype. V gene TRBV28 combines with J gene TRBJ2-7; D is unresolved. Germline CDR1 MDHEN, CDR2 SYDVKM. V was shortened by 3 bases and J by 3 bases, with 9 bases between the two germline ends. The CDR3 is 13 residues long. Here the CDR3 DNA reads TGTGCCAGCAGTTTTTGGCAGGTCTACGAGCAGTACTTC. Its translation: CASSFWQVYEQYF.

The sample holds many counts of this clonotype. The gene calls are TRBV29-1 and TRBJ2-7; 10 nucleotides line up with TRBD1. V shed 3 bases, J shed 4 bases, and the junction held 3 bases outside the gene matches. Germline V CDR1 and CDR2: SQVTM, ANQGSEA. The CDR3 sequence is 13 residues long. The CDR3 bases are TGCAGCGTTGATAGGGGACAGGGGTACGAGCAGTACTTC. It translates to CSVDRGQGYEQYF.

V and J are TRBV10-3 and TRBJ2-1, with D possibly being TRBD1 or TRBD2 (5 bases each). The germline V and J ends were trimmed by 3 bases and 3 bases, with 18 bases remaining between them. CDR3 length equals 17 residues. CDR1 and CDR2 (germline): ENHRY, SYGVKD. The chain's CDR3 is CAISDPLRGANYNEQFF. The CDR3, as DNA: TGTGCCATCAGTGACCCCCTCAGAGGGGCAAACTACAATGAGCAGTTCTTC.

CDR3: CASSQVFLETQYF. DNA for the CDR3: TGCGCCAGCAGCCAAGTTTTTTTAGAGACCCAGTACTTC. The V call is TRBV4-1, the J call TRBJ2-5; no definite D call. The germline CDR1 and CDR2 sequences are MGHRA and YSYEKL. V lost 1 base and J 4 bases, leaving 7 bases between the germline ends. CDR3 size: 13 residues.

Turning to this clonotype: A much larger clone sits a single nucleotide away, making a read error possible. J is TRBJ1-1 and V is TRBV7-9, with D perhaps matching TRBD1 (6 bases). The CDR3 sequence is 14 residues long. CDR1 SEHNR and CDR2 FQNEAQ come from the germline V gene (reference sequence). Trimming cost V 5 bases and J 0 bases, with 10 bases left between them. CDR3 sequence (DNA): TGTGCCAGCAGCCCGGACAGTGTGAACACTGAAGCTTTCTTT. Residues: CASSPDSVNTEAFF. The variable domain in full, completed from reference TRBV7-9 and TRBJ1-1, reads DTGVSQNPRHKITKRGQNVTFRCDPISEHNRLYWYRQTLGQGPEFLTYFQNEAQLEKSRLLSDRFSAERPKGSFSTLEIQRTEQGDSAMYLCASSPDSVNTEAFFGQGTRLTVV.

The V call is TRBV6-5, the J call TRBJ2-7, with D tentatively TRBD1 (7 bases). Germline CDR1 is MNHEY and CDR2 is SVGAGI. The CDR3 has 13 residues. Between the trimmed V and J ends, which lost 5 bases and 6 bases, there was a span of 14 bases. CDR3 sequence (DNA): TGTGCCAGCAGTGTGGCAGGGGGAGGCGAGCAGTACTTC. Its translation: CASSVAGGGEQYF.

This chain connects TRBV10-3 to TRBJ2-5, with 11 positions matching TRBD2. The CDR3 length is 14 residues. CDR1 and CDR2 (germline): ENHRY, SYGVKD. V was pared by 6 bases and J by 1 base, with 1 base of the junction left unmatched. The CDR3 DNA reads TGTGCCATCAGCGGGACTAGCGGCCAAGAGACCCAGTACTTC. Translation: CAISGTSGQETQYF.

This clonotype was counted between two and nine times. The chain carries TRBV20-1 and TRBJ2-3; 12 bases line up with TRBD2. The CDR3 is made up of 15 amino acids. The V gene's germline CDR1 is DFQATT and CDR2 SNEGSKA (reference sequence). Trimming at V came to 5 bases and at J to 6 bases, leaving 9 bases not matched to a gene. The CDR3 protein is CSARSSGGGADTQYF. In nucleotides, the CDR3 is TGCAGTGCTCGATCTAGCGGGGGGGGAGCGGATACGCAGTATTTT.

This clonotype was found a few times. Written as DNA, the CDR3 is TGTGCCAGCAGTTTATCGGGACTAGCTTTATACGAGCAGTACTTC. It is translated as CASSLSGLALYEQYF. The chain couples TRBV27 to TRBJ2-4, with 9 bases lining up with TRBD2. Matching the DNA end better, TRBJ2-7 makes the J call doubtful. This CDR3 has 15 residues. Germline V gene sequence: CDR1 MNHEY, CDR2 SMNVEV (reference sequence).

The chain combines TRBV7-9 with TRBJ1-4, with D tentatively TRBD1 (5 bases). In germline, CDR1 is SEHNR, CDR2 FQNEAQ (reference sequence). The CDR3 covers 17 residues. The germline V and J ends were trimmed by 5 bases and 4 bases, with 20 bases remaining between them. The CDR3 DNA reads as TGTGCCAGCAGCCTGGGACGGCTTCTGGTGCTTAATGAAAAACTGTTTTTT. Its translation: CASSLGRLLVLNEKLFF.

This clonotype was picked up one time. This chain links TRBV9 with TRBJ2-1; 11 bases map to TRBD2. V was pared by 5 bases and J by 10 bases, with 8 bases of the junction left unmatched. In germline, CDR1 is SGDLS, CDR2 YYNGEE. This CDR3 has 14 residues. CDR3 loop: CASSPEGLAEEQFF. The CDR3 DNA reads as TGTGCCAGCAGTCCGGAGGGACTAGCGGAGGAGCAGTTCTTC.

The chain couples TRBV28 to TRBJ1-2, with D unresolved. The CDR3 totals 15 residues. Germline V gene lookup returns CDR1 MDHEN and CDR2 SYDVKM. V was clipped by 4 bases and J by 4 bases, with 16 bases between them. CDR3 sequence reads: CASSSPGYHLYGYTF. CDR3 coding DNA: TGTGCCAGCAGTTCACCGGGATACCACCTCTATGGCTACACCTTC.

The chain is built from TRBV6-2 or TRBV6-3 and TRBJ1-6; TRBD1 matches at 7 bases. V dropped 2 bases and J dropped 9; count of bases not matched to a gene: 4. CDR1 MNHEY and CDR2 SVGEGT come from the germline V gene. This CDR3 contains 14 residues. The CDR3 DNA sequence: TGTGCCAGCAGTTACGAGGGGGCGGGTTCACCCCTCCACTTT. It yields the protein CASSYEGAGSPLHF.

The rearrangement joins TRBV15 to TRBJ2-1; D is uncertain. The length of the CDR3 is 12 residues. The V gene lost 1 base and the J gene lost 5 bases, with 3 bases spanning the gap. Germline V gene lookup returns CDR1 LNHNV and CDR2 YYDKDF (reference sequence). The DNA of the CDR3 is TGTGCCACCAGCAGAGCGGACAATGAGCAGTTCTTC. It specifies CATSRADNEQFF.